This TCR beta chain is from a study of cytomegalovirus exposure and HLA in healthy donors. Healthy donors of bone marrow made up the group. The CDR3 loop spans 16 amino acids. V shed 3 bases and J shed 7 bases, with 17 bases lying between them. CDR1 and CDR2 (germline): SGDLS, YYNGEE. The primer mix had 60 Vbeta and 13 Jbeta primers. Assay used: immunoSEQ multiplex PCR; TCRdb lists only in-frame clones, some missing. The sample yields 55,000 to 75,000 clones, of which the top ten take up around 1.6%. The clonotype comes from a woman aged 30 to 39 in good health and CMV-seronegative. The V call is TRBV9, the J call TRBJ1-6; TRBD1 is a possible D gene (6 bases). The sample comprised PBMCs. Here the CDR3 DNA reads TGTGCCAGCAGCGACGCGGGGGCGCGGGGGAATTCACCCCTCCACTTT. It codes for CASSDAGARGNSPLHF.